The 21 T cell receptor beta chains below were found in one sample sequenced in a study of cytomegalovirus exposure and HLA in healthy donors. Data came from immunoSEQ multiplex PCR; TCRdb stores just in-frame clones and leaves some out. The sample lists 150,000 to 200,000 clones; approximately 81% were seen once. The sequenced sample consisted of PBMCs. Receptor source: a man younger than 35 in good health and CMV-seropositive.

The rearrangement links TRBV19 to TRBJ1-2, with 7 bases aligning to TRBD1. Germline CDR1 and CDR2: LNHDA and SQIVND (reference sequence). CDR3 size: 13 residues. V dropped 4 bases and J dropped 2; count of bases not matched to a gene: 1. CDR3 sequence reads: CASSRGQNYGYTF. The CDR3 nucleotides are TGTGCCAGTAGTAGGGGACAGAACTATGGCTACACCTTC.

A word on this clone: This CDR3 is also generated by other DNA sequences in the sample. The V call is TRBV27, the J call TRBJ1-2; possible D gene TRBD1, 6 bases. The V gene's germline CDR1 is MNHEY and CDR2 SMNVEV (reference sequence). The CDR3 contains 13 residues. The V end was cut by 3 bases, the J end by 2 bases, with 7 bases between. CDR3 residues: CASSLRGNYGYTF. DNA for the CDR3: TGTGCCAGCAGTTTGAGGGGGAACTATGGCTACACCTTC.

This rearrangement joins TRBV7-2 to TRBJ2-1; D might be TRBD1 (5 bases). The CDR3 is 16 residues long. Per germline, CDR1 SGHTA and CDR2 FQGNSA. Trimming took 0 bases from V and 5 from J, leaving 14 bases between them. The CDR3 here is CASSLAPTGVHNEQFF. CDR3 nucleotide sequence: TGTGCCAGCAGCTTAGCGCCCACAGGCGTTCACAATGAGCAGTTCTTC. The full variable domain, its missing parts supplied by reference TRBV7-2 and TRBJ2-1, is GAGVSQSPSNKVTEKGKDVELRCDPISGHTALYWYRQSLGQGLEFLIYFQGNSAPDKSGLPSDRFSAERTGGSVSTLTIQRTQQEDSAVYLCASSLAPTGVHNEQFFGPGTRLTVL.

The chain has TRBV28 and TRBJ1-1; D is uncertain. The CDR3 covers 13 residues. The germline V gene has CDR1 MDHEN and CDR2 SYDVKM. V was pared by 4 bases and J by 6 bases, with 12 bases between. The CDR3 sequence: CASSWAGYPEAFF. The CDR3 bases are TGTGCCAGCAGTTGGGCGGGGTACCCTGAAGCTTTCTTT.

The sample holds one count of this clone. V gene TRBV6-5 combines with J gene TRBJ2-1; D call uncertain. The V end lost 4 bases, the J end lost 0 bases, and 13 bases lay between the germline ends. CDR1 is MNHEY, CDR2 SVGAGI, per germline. This CDR3 region has 16 residues. The CDR3 here is CASSSWRQSSYNEQFF. CDR3 DNA: TGTGCCAGCAGTTCCTGGCGGCAGAGCTCCTACAATGAGCAGTTCTTC.

CDR3 loop: CASSLAGTSYEQYF. The CDR3 coding sequence is TGTGCCAGCAGTTTGGCAGGGACTTCCTACGAGCAGTACTTC. The rearrangement uses TRBV27 and TRBJ2-7, with D possibly TRBD2 on 6 matching bases. The CDR3 is made up of 14 amino acids. CDR1 MNHEY and CDR2 SMNVEV come from the germline V gene (reference sequence). Trimming stripped 3 bases from V and 1 base from J, with 10 bases between.

V usage is TRBV12-5 and J usage is TRBJ2-1; 10 bases map to TRBD2. This CDR3 contains 18 residues. The germline V gene has CDR1 LGHNT and CDR2 FRNRAP. V lost 1 base and J lost 5; bases outside the gene matches: 11. This CDR3 reads CASGLGVVAGGFDNEQFF. The CDR3 region has the DNA TGTGCTAGTGGTTTGGGGGTGGTAGCGGGGGGTTTCGACAATGAGCAGTTCTTC.

This sequence joins TRBV5-4 and TRBJ2-3; tentative D call: TRBD2 (6 bases). This CDR3 spans 13 amino acids. V lost 3 bases, J lost 7 bases, and 12 bases lay in between. Germline lookup yields CDR1 SGHNT and CDR2 YYREEE (reference sequence). CDR3 sequence reads: CASSSVEGHTQYF. The CDR3 nucleotides are TGTGCCAGCAGCTCCGTGGAGGGACATACGCAGTATTTT. Looking up the rest from reference TRBV5-4 and TRBJ2-3 gives the full variable domain: ETGVTQSPTHLIKTRGQQVTLRCSSQSGHNTVSWYQQALGQGPQFIFQYYREEENGRGNFPPRFSGLQFPNYSSELNVNALELDDSALYLCASSSVEGHTQYFGPGTRLTVL.

In nucleotides, the CDR3 is TGTGCCAGCAGCTTAGGACAGGGCCATGGCTACACCTTC. It translates to CASSLGQGHGYTF. The chain has TRBV7-9 and TRBJ1-2; 7 bases map to TRBD1. Germline V lookup: CDR1 SEHNR, CDR2 FQNEAQ (reference sequence). V lost 1 base and J lost 6; bases outside the gene matches: 2. This CDR3 region has 13 residues. The entire variable domain, with the rest obtained from reference TRBV7-9 and TRBJ1-2, is as follows: DTGVSQNPRHKITKRGQNVTFRCDPISEHNRLYWYRQTLGQGPEFLTYFQNEAQLEKSRLLSDRFSAERPKGSFSTLEIQRTEQGDSAMYLCASSLGQGHGYTFGSGTRLTVV.

This clone appeared a single time. The chain carries TRBV12-5 and TRBJ2-1, with 9 bases identical to TRBD1. The V segment lost 5 bases and the J segment 3 bases; nucleotides outside the gene matches: 2. This CDR3 spans 14 amino acids. Germline values: CDR1 LGHNT, CDR2 FRNRAP. The CDR3: CASGGGQGYNEQFF. In DNA form, the CDR3 reads TGTGCTAGTGGTGGGGGACAGGGCTACAATGAGCAGTTCTTC.

The chain employs TRBV30 and TRBJ1-3; no clear D. This CDR3 contains 14 residues. V lost 2 bases and J lost 0, with 8 bases in between. CDR1 is GTSNPN and CDR2 is SVGIG in the germline V gene (reference sequence). CDR3 DNA: TGTGCCTGGAGTAGAGAAACCTCTGGAAACACCATATATTTT. It encodes CAWSRETSGNTIYF.

The gene calls are TRBV30 and TRBJ2-7, with 7 bases matching TRBD1. CDR3 length: 15 amino acids. With V trimmed by 3 bases and J by 5 bases, 13 bases remained unmatched. Per germline, CDR1 GTSNPN and CDR2 SVGIG (reference sequence). The CDR3: CAWSAVGVGGDEQYF. The DNA for the CDR3 is TGTGCCTGGAGCGCGGTGGGGGTAGGGGGCGACGAGCAGTACTTC.

The chain combines TRBV9 with TRBJ1-2, with 9 bases fitting TRBD1. Unmatched junction bases numbered 7, after V lost 1 base and J lost 6 bases. Germline CDR1 reads SGDLS; CDR2 reads YYNGEE. CDR3 length equals 15 residues. CDR3 residues: CASSVSTGGADGYTF. The CDR3 region has the DNA TGTGCCAGCAGCGTATCGACAGGGGGTGCGGATGGCTACACCTTC.

The chain combines TRBV5-6 with TRBJ2-3; the match to TRBD2 covers 9 bases. The CDR3 runs to 18 residues. Per the germline V gene, CDR1 is SGHDT and CDR2 is YYEEEE. J lost 1 base, V lost 0 bases, and 9 bases had no gene match. The CDR3 region has the DNA TGTGCCAGCAGCTTGGGGACTAGCGTTATGTGGGGCACAGATACGCAGTATTTT. Translated: CASSLGTSVMWGTDTQYF. Supplemented by reference TRBV5-6 and TRBJ2-3, the full variable domain reads DAGVTQSPTHLIKTRGQQVTLRCSPKSGHDTVSWYQQALGQGPQFIFQYYEEEERQRGNFPDRFSGHQFPNYSSELNVNALLLGDSALYLCASSLGTSVMWGTDTQYFGPGTRLTVL.

V gene TRBV5-1 combines with J gene TRBJ2-6, with no clear D. Deletions cut 0 bases from V and 0 bases from J, with 4 bases between. Per the germline V gene, CDR1 is SGHRS and CDR2 is YFSETQ. The CDR3 contains 15 residues. The CDR3 here is CASSLGNSGANVLTF. For the CDR3, the DNA is TGCGCCAGCAGCTTGGGTAACTCTGGGGCCAACGTCCTGACTTTC.

J is TRBJ1-2 and V is TRBV7-9, with D possibly matching TRBD1 (6 bases). The CDR3 covers 14 residues. V lost 5 bases and J lost 1, with 11 bases in between. Germline CDR1 reads SEHNR; CDR2 reads FQNEAQ (reference sequence). The CDR3 is CASSRGGHNYGYTF. DNA of the CDR3: TGTGCCAGCAGCAGGGGGGGCCATAACTATGGCTACACCTTC.

The CDR3 sequence is CASSLAGSSGGARETQYF. The CDR3 DNA follows: TGCGCCAGCAGCTTGGCCGGGTCTAGCGGGGGGGCCAGGGAGACCCAGTACTTC. The V call is TRBV5-1, the J call TRBJ2-5; 12 bases are shared with TRBD2. Trimming took 0 bases from V and 5 from J; bases not matched to a gene: 11. Per the germline V gene, CDR1 is SGHRS and CDR2 is YFSETQ. The CDR3 is 18 amino acids.

The CDR3 bases are TGCGCCAGCAGTCCGAGGGGCCGGAGGGCTAACGAGCAGTACTTC. Its translation is CASSPRGRRANEQYF. V gene TRBV5-1 combines with J gene TRBJ2-7, with D tentatively TRBD2 (6 bases). V was trimmed by 5 bases and J by 5 bases, leaving 20 bases between them. Germline values: CDR1 SGHRS, CDR2 YFSETQ. The CDR3 spans 15 residues.

V usage is TRBV28 and J usage is TRBJ1-4, with D uncertain. Germline lookup yields CDR1 MDHEN and CDR2 SYDVKM. The CDR3 runs 15 residues. Trimming removed 3 bases from V and 2 bases from J, with 10 bases in between. The CDR3 bases are TGTGCCAGCAGTTTGATCGGTCGGACTAATGAAAAACTGTTTTTT. This encodes CASSLIGRTNEKLFF.

This sequence joins TRBV11-2 and TRBJ2-3; D perhaps matches TRBD1 (6 bases). The CDR3 spans 15 residues. Germline CDR1 reads SGHAT; CDR2 reads FQNNGV. V lost 3 bases and J 0 bases, leaving 10 bases between the germline ends. CDR3 bases: TGTGCCAGCAGCTTGCACAGGGATAGCACAGATACGCAGTATTTT. It codes for CASSLHRDSTDTQYF.

The V gene is TRBV28, the J gene TRBJ1-2; D is unclear. V was cut by 5 bases and J by 5 bases, with 12 bases left in between. This CDR3 contains 13 residues. CDR1 and CDR2 from the germline V gene are MDHEN and SYDVKM. CDR3 nucleotide sequence: TGTGCCAGCAGTCCCCCCCAGACATATGGCTACACCTTC. Its translation: CASSPPQTYGYTF.